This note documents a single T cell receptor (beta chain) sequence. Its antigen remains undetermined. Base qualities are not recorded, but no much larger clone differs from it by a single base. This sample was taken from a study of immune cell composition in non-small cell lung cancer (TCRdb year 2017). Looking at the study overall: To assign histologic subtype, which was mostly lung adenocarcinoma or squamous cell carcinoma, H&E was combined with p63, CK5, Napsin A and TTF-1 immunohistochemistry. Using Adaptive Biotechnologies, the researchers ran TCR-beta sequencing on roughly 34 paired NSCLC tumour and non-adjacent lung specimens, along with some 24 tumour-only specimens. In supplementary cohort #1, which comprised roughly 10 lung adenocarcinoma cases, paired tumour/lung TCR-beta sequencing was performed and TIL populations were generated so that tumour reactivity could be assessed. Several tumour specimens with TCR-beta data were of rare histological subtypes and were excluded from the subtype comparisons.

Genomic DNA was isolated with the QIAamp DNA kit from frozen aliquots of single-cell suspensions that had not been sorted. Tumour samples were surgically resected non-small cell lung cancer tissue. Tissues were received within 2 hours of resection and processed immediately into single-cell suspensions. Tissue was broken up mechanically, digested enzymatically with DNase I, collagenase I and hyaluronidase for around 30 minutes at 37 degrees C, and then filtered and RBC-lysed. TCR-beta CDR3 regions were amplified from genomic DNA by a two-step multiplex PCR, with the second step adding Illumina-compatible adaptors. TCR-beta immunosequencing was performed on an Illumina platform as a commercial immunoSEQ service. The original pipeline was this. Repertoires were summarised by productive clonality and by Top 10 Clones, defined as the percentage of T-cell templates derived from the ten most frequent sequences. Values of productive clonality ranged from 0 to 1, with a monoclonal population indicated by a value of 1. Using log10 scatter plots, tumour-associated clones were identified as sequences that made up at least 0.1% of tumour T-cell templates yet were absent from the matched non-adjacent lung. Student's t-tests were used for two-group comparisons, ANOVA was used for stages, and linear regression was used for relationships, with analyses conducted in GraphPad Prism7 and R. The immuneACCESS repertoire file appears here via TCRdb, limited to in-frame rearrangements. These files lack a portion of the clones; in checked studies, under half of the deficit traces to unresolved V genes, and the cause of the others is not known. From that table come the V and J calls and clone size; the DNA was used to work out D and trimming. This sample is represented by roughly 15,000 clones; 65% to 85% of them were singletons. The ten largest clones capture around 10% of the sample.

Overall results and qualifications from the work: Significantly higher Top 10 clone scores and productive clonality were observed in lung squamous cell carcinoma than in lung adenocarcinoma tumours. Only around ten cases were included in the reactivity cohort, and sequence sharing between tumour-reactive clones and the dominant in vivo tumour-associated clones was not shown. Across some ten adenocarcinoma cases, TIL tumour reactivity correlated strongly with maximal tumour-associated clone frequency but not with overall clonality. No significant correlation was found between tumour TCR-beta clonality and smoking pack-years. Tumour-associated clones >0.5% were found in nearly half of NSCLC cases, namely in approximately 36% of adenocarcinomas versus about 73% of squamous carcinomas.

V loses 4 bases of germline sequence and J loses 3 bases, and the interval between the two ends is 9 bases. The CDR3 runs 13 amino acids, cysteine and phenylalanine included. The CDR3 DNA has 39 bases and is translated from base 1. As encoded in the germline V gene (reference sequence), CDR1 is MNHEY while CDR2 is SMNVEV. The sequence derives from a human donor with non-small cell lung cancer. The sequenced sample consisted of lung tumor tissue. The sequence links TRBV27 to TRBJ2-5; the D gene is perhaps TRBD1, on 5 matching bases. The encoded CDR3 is CASSWQTEETQYF. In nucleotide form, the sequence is TGTGCCAGCAGTTGGCAGACAGAAGAGACCCAGTACTTC.